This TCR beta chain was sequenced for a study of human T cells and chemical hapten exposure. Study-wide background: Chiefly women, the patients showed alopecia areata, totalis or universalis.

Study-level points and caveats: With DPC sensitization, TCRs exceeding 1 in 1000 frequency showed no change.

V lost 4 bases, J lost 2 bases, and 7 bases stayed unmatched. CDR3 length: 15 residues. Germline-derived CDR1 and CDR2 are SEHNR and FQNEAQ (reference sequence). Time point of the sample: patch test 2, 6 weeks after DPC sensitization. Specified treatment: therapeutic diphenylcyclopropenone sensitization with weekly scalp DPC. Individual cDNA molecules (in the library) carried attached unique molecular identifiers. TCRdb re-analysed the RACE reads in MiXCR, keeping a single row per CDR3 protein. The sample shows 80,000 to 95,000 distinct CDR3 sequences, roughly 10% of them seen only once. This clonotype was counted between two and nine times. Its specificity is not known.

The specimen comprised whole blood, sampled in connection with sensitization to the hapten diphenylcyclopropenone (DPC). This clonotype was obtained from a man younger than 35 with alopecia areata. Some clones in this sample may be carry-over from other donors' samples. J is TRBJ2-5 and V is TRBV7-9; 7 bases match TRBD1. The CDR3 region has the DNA TGTGCCAGCAGCTACGTGGACAGGCTTCAAGAGACCCAGTACTTC. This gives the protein CASSYVDRLQETQYF.